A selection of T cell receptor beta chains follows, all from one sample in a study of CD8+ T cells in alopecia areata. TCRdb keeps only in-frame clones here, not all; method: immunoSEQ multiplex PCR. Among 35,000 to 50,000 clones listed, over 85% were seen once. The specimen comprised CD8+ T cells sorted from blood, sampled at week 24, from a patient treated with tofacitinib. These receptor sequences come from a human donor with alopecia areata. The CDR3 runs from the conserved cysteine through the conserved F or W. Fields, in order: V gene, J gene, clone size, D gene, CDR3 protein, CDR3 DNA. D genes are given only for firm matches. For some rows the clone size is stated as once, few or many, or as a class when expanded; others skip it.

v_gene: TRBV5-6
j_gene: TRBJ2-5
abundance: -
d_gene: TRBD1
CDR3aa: CASSLARTGGGETQYF
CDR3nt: TGTGCCAGCAGCTTGGCGAGGACAGGGGGAGGAGAGACCCAGTACTTC

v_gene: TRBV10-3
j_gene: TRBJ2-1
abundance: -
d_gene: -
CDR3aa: CAISESYRGGGSYNEQFF
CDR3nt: TGTGCCATCAGTGAGTCCTACCGCGGAGGGGGATCCTACAATGAGCAGTTCTTC

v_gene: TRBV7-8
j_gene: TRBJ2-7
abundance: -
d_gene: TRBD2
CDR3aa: CASSLGASGGSEQYF
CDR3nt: TGTGCCAGCAGCTTAGGCGCTAGCGGGGGGAGCGAGCAGTACTTC

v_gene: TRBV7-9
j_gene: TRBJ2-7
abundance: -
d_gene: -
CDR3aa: CASSLTTANSYEQYF
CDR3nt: TGTGCCAGCAGCTTAACGACAGCCAATTCCTACGAGCAGTACTTC

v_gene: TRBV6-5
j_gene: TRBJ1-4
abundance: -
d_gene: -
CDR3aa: CASSPTGRANEKLFF
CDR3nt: TGTGCCAGCAGTCCCACGGGAAGAGCTAATGAAAAACTGTTTTTT

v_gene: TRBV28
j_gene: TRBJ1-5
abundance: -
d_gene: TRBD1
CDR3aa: CASLLRPWKTGAGNQPQHF
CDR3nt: TGTGCCAGCCTACTGAGGCCCTGGAAGACAGGGGCTGGCAATCAGCCCCAGCATTTT

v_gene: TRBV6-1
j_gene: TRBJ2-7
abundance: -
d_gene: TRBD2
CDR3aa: CASSAGGPREQYF
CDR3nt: TGTGCCAGCTCAGCGGGGGGGCCGCGCGAGCAGTACTTC

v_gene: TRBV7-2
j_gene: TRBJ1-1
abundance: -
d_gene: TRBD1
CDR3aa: CASSQDRDRGDWGTEAFF
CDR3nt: TGTGCCAGCAGCCAGGATCGGGACAGGGGGGATTGGGGCACTGAAGCTTTCTTT

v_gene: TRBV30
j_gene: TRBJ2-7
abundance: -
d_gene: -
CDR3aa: CAWDSGLTYEQYF
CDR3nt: TGTGCCTGGGATTCGGGACTGACCTACGAGCAGTACTTC

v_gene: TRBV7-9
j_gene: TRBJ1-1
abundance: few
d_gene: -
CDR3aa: CASSLDTGQNTEAFF
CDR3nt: TGTGCCAGCAGCTTAGACACAGGCCAAAACACTGAAGCTTTCTTT

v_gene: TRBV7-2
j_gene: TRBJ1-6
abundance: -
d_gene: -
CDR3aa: CASSSFGSPLHF
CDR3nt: TGTGCCAGCAGCTCCTTTGGGTCACCCCTCCACTTT

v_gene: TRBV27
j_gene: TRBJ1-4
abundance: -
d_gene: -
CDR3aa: CASSITGAGGPTFEKLFF
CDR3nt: TGTGCCAGCAGTATTACAGGAGCGGGGGGTCCTACGTTTGAAAAACTGTTTTTT

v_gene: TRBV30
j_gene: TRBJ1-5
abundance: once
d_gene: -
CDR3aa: CAWSVGRGDQPQHF
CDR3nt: TGTGCCTGGAGTGTGGGCCGGGGCGATCAGCCCCAGCATTTT

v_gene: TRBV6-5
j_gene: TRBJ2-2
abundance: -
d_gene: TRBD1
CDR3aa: CASQGAGGELFF
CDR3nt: TGTGCCAGTCAGGGGGCAGGCGGGGAGCTGTTTTTT

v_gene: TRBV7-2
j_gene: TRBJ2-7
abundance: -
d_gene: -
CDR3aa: CASSLGHSYEQYF
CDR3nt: TGTGCCAGCAGCTTAGGACATTCCTACGAGCAGTACTTC

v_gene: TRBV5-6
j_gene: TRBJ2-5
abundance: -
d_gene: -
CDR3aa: CASSLRGIVGIQETQYF
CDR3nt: TGTGCCAGCAGCTTGCGAGGGATTGTCGGTATCCAAGAGACCCAGTACTTC

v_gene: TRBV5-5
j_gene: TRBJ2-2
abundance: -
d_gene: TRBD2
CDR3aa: CASSDWTSGGPRTGELFF
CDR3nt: TGTGCCAGCAGCGATTGGACTAGCGGGGGCCCCCGAACCGGGGAGCTGTTTTTT

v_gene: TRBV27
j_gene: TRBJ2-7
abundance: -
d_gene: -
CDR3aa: CASKIQGYNEQYF
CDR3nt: TGTGCCAGCAAAATACAGGGATATAATGAGCAGTACTTC

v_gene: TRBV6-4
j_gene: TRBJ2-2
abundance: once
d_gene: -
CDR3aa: CASSDGEGGTGELFF
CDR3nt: TGTGCCAGCAGTGATGGGGAAGGTGGCACCGGGGAGCTGTTTTTT

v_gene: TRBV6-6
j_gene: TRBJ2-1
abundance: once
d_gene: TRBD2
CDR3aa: CASGTTNNEQFF
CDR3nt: TGTGCCAGCGGGACTACTAACAATGAGCAGTTCTTC

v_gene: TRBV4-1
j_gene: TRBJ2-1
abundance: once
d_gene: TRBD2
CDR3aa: CASSREARGGFDEQFF
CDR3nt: TGCGCCAGCAGCCGAGAAGCGCGGGGGGGGTTCGATGAGCAGTTCTTC

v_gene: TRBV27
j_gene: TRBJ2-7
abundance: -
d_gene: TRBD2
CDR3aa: CASSPWDYLDEQYF
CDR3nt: TGTGCCAGCAGTCCTTGGGACTACCTGGACGAGCAGTACTTC

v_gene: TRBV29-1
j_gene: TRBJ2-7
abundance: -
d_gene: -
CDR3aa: CSVELTGEGWEQYF
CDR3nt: TGCAGCGTTGAATTAACAGGAGAAGGCTGGGAGCAGTACTTC

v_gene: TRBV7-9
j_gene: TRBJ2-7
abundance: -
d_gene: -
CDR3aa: CASGTGYSYEQYF
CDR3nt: TGTGCCAGCGGAACGGGCTACTCCTACGAGCAGTACTTC

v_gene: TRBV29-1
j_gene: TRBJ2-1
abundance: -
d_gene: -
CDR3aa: CSVEDRLDYNEQFF
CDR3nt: TGCAGCGTTGAAGACAGGCTAGACTACAATGAGCAGTTCTTC

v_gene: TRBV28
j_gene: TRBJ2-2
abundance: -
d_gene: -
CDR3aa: CASSLFYLNTGELFF
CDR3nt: TGTGCCAGCAGTTTATTTTATTTGAACACCGGGGAGCTGTTTTTT